This T cell receptor (beta chain) was profiled in a study of blood T cell repertoires in COVID-19. Study-level information: Italy, Spain and the United States were the sources of the convalescent and acute COVID-19 samples. In each case, the material was cDNA or gDNA derived from T cells, B-cell-depleted T cells, or PBMCs.

Authors' data handling: Estimation of nucleated cell counts relied on the amplification of reference gene primers. TCRdb's table, derived via immunoSEQ multiplex PCR, lists solely in-frame clones and lacks some. The D gene and trimming were derived from the DNA, and the V and J assignments and clone size from that table. Here the sample spans about 320,000 clones, roughly 86% being singletons. The V end lost 2 bases, the J end lost 8 bases, and 15 bases lay between the germline ends. The CDR3 extends over 14 amino acids. CDR1 is LGHDT, CDR2 YNNKEL, per germline (reference sequence). Followed longitudinally, the Seattle patients had been enrolled during active infection.

What was sequenced was peripheral blood. The sequence derives from a woman in her twenties or thirties with COVID-19, enrolled during active disease. V usage is TRBV3-1 (or the pseudogene TRBV3-2) and J usage is TRBJ1-2; TRBD1 is a possible D gene (6 bases). CDR3 residues: CASSQRPTGYGYTF. The CDR3 bases are TGTGCCAGCAGCCAAAGACCCACAGGGTACGGCTACACCTTC.